These 24 T cell receptor beta chains were all obtained from the same sample, sequenced in a study of T cells of healthy individuals. TCRdb re-called the 5' RACE reads through MiXCR, storing one row per CDR3 protein. The profile shows approximately 52,000 distinct CDR3 sequences, roughly 14% of them singletons. These receptors all come from a human donor in good health.

This clonotype was seen at least ten times. The chain couples TRBV7-3 to TRBJ2-1, with 8 bases aligning to TRBD2. Trimming cost V 3 bases and J 2 bases; bases outside gene matches: 6. The germline CDR1 and CDR2 sequences are SGHTA and FQGTGA. CDR3 length: 16 amino acids. The CDR3 reads CASSLYGTRPYNEQFF. CDR3 coding DNA: TGTGCCAGCAGCTTGTATGGGACTAGACCCTACAATGAGCAGTTCTTC.

This clonotype was picked up a small number of times. The gene calls are TRBV20-1 and TRBJ2-1; TRBD2 aligns across 8 bases. From germline, CDR1 is DFQATT and CDR2 SNEGSKA (reference sequence). The length of the CDR3 is 14 residues. CDR3 loop: CRAPRGAGDNEQFF. In DNA, the CDR3 is TGCAGAGCACCCCGGGGAGCGGGAGACAATGAGCAGTTCTTC.

V and J are TRBV2 and TRBJ2-3; D is ambiguous. This CDR3 is built from 13 residues. The germline V and J ends were trimmed by 2 bases and 6 bases, with 9 bases remaining between them. The germline V gene encodes CDR1 SNHLY and CDR2 FYNNEI. CDR3 DNA: TGTGCCAGCAGTGAAATTAAGGTTGATACGCAGTATTTT. It encodes CASSEIKVDTQYF. Drawing the rest from reference TRBV2 and TRBJ2-3, the complete variable domain is EPEVTQTPSHQVTQMGQEVILRCVPISNHLYFYWYRQILGQKVEFLVSFYNNEISEKSEIFDDQFSVERPDGSNFTLKIRSTKLEDSAMYFCASSEIKVDTQYFGPGTRLTVL.

The rearrangement uses TRBV6-2 or TRBV6-3 and TRBJ2-5, with unresolved D. Trimming cost V 2 bases and J 2 bases, with 18 bases left between them. CDR3 length: 17 amino acids. CDR1 and CDR2 from the germline V gene are MNHEY and SVGEGT. The CDR3 protein is CASSYPMMPDAQETQYF. The CDR3 DNA is TGTGCCAGCAGTTACCCGATGATGCCCGATGCGCAAGAGACCCAGTACTTC.

This sequence joins TRBV5-1 and TRBJ1-1; no clear D gene. The CDR3 loop spans 12 amino acids. Trimming shortened V by 4 bases and J by 4 bases, and 8 bases separated the two germline ends. Germline assignment: CDR1 SGHRS and CDR2 YFSETQ. CDR3 residues: CASSHQRTEAFF. As DNA, the CDR3 is TGCGCCAGCAGCCACCAACGCACTGAAGCTTTCTTT.

This clonotype was seen at least ten times. V and J are TRBV5-1 and TRBJ2-3; 8 positions agree with TRBD2. J lost 0 bases, V lost 5 bases, and 2 bases had no gene match. Per germline, CDR1 SGHRS and CDR2 YFSETQ. This CDR3 spans 14 amino acids. The CDR3 nucleotides are TGCGCCAGCAGTCCTAGCGGGAGCACAGATACGCAGTATTTT. This translates into CASSPSGSTDTQYF.

The genes are TRBV6-2 or TRBV6-3 and TRBJ1-1; D uncertain. With 5 bases removed from V and 11 bases from J, the gap between germline ends came to 15 bases. This CDR3 has 12 amino acids. Germline V gene data show CDR1 as MNHEY and CDR2 as SVGEGT. The CDR3 bases are TGTGCCAGCAGTCTGCAACGGGAAAGGGCTTTCTTT. Its translation: CASSLQRERAFF.

This chain connects TRBV19 to TRBJ2-7; possibly TRBD1 for D (5 bases). Germline V gene sequence: CDR1 LNHDA, CDR2 SQIVND (reference sequence). V was shortened by 2 bases and J by 3 bases, with 11 bases between the two germline ends. The CDR3 spans 14 residues. For the CDR3, the DNA is TGTGCCAGTAGTATATCCTGGACAAACTACGAGCAGTACTTC. Translation: CASSISWTNYEQYF.

This clonotype was recorded at least ten times. The V call is TRBV3-1, the J call TRBJ2-1, with a weak D call TRBD2 (5 bases). V gave up 3 bases and J gave up 4 bases, with 7 bases separating them. The germline gives CDR1 LGHDT, CDR2 YNNKEL (reference sequence). The CDR3 length is 13 residues. CDR3 bases: TGTGCCAGCAGCCAGGACTGGTACAATGAGCAGTTCTTC. Its translation is CASSQDWYNEQFF.

There are many counts of this clonotype. The gene calls are TRBV4-3 and TRBJ2-5; 9 nucleotides agree with TRBD1. The CDR3 is 15 residues long. In germline, CDR1 is LGHNA, CDR2 YSLEER. Losses at the gene ends were 3 bases for V and 5 bases for J; bases not matched to a gene: 7. The CDR3 is CASSHSGGQGETQYF. In DNA, the CDR3 is TGCGCCAGCAGCCACTCCGGAGGACAGGGGGAGACCCAGTACTTC.

The chain couples TRBV6-5 to TRBJ2-3, with 7 bases lining up with TRBD2. The germline V gene has CDR1 MNHEY and CDR2 SVGAGI. The CDR3 runs 15 residues. The junction had 7 bases not matched to a gene; V was cut back by 6 bases and J by 1 base. The CDR3 DNA follows: TGTGCCAGCAGAACGGGGCTAGCGGGCACAGATACGCAGTATTTT. Protein product: CASRTGLAGTDTQYF.

CDR3 DNA: TGTGCCATCAGATCGGACAAGTCCGCTGACGAGCAGTACTTC. The encoded protein is CAIRSDKSADEQYF. J is TRBJ2-7 and V is TRBV10-3; D is perhaps TRBD1 (5 bases). CDR1 is ENHRY and CDR2 is SYGVKD in the germline V gene. V lost 6 bases, J lost 5 bases, and 17 bases lay in between. The CDR3 length is 14 residues.

The chain joins TRBV4-3 to TRBJ1-5; D remains unclear. Per the germline V gene, CDR1 is LGHNA and CDR2 is YSLEER. The CDR3 covers 15 residues. Trimming shortened V by 1 base and J by 4 bases, and 11 bases separated the two germline ends. CDR3 loop: CASSQGSGKNQPQHF. CDR3 nucleotide sequence: TGCGCCAGCAGCCAAGGATCGGGGAAGAATCAGCCCCAGCATTTT.

V is TRBV20-1 and J is TRBJ2-5; weak D call: TRBD1 (5 bases). Germline lookup yields CDR1 DFQATT and CDR2 SNEGSKA (reference sequence). CDR3 size: 13 residues. With 3 bases removed from V and 1 base from J, the gap between germline ends came to 9 bases. The CDR3 nucleotides read TGCAGTGCTAGTGGCGACAGCCAAGAGACCCAGTACTTC. Protein product: CSASGDSQETQYF.

This clonotype was counted a few times. The chain uses TRBV5-1 and TRBJ2-3; TRBD1 matches 7 bases. J was trimmed by 0 bases and V by 4 bases; bases with no gene match: 8. Germline loops: CDR1 SGHRS, CDR2 YFSETQ. This CDR3 has 16 residues. The CDR3 spells CASSIRQGPSTDTQYF. The CDR3 DNA is TGCGCCAGCAGCATAAGACAGGGTCCTAGCACAGATACGCAGTATTTT.

A few counts support this clonotype. The chain links TRBV7-7 to TRBJ2-5; D is uncertain. Trimming stripped 6 bases from V and 2 bases from J, with 10 bases between. The V gene's germline CDR1 is SSHAT and CDR2 FNYEAQ (reference sequence). This CDR3 has 13 amino acids. CDR3 amino acids: CASSPDLQETQYF. Here the CDR3 DNA reads TGTGCCAGCAGTCCCGACTTGCAAGAGACCCAGTACTTC.

At least ten counts were recorded for this clonotype. J is TRBJ2-5 and V is TRBV6-2 or TRBV6-3; 9 nucleotides line up with TRBD2. This CDR3 is built from 16 residues. Germline-derived CDR1 and CDR2 are MNHEY and SVGEGT. Trimming cost V 6 bases and J 0 bases; bases outside gene matches: 8. The CDR3 reads CASSSWASGDQETQYF. CDR3 DNA sequence: TGTGCCAGCAGCTCCTGGGCTAGCGGGGACCAAGAGACCCAGTACTTC.

This clonotype was detected ten times or more. This chain uses TRBV29-1 with TRBJ2-7, with D perhaps TRBD2 (6 bases). The CDR3 is made up of 12 amino acids. V was cut by 3 bases and J by 1 base, with 7 bases left in between. Germline lookup yields CDR1 SQVTM and CDR2 ANQGSEA. CDR3 protein: CSVEEGSYEQYF. Written as DNA, the CDR3 is TGCAGCGTTGAGGAGGGTTCCTACGAGCAGTACTTC.

This clonotype was counted a few times. The CDR3 DNA reads TGTGCCAGCAGCTACAGTTTCTCTGGAAACACCATATATTTT. It yields the protein CASSYSFSGNTIYF. The J gene is TRBJ1-3, the V gene TRBV6-5; D uncertain. CDR3 length equals 14 residues. Trimming took 6 bases from V and 0 from J, leaving 9 bases between them. The germline V gene encodes CDR1 MNHEY and CDR2 SVGAGI.

This clonotype has at least ten counts. J is TRBJ2-5 and V is TRBV12-5; 14 bases are a match to TRBD2. The CDR3 is made up of 15 amino acids. Germline V gene data show CDR1 as LGHNT and CDR2 as FRNRAP. The V and J ends lost 4 bases and 3 bases, in that order; junction bases with no gene match: 1. CDR3 sequence: CASGSGLAGEETQYF. DNA of the CDR3: TGTGCTAGTGGTTCGGGACTAGCGGGAGAAGAGACCCAGTACTTC.

The J gene is TRBJ1-5, the V gene TRBV10-3; D is possibly TRBD1 (5 bases). Germline CDR1 reads ENHRY; CDR2 reads SYGVKD. Trimming took off 6 bases at V and 9 bases at J, with 18 bases between the two ends. The CDR3 sequence is 14 residues long. CDR3 sequence (DNA): TGTGCCATCAGCAACGGGGCAGCTAACGCGCCCCAGCATTTT. It encodes CAISNGAANAPQHF.

This clonotype has a count of ten or more. This chain connects TRBV4-3 to TRBJ1-1, with D tentatively TRBD1 (5 bases). The CDR3 is made up of 16 amino acids. Germline values: CDR1 LGHNA, CDR2 YSLEER. V shed 4 bases and J shed 4 bases, with 19 bases lying between them. CDR3 DNA: TGCGCCAGCAGCCGAGACAGAATGGGGACGGCCACTGAAGCTTTCTTT. The encoded protein is CASSRDRMGTATEAFF.

This clonotype appeared a few times. The chain carries TRBV7-8 and TRBJ2-5; TRBD2 matches at 9 bases. The CDR3 sequence is 15 residues long. The junction had 11 bases not matched to a gene; V was cut back by 7 bases and J by 5 bases. In germline, CDR1 is SGHVS, CDR2 FQNEAQ. CDR3 DNA sequence: TGTGCCAGCACCCCTTCCCGCGGGAGGGCGGAGACCCAGTACTTC. It codes for CASTPSRGRAETQYF.

This clonotype has ten or more counts. V gene TRBV20-1 combines with J gene TRBJ2-7; D perhaps matches TRBD2 (6 bases). V was trimmed by 4 bases and J by 0 bases, leaving 10 bases between them. Germline V gene lookup returns CDR1 DFQATT and CDR2 SNEGSKA (reference sequence). CDR3 length: 13 residues. CDR3 sequence: CSAKRVSSYEQYF. The CDR3 coding sequence is TGCAGTGCTAAGCGGGTCAGCTCCTACGAGCAGTACTTC.